This T cell receptor (beta chain) appears in the sequencing data of a study of blood T cell repertoires in COVID-19 (dated by TCRdb to the early 2020s). Background on the whole study: Collaborator samples came from the United States, Italy and Spain and covered acute and convalescent phases of COVID-19. The prospective study material was composed of cDNA or gDNA derived from T cells, B-cell-depleted T cells, or PBMCs. Subjects who had been exposed to COVID-19, were actively infected with it, or had recovered from it provided the deeply sampled blood TCRbeta repertoires that made up the dataset. The repertoires were released in a freely available public database meant as a resource for research on the immune response to SARS-CoV-2. The samples were drawn from the first 160 participants of the ongoing ImmuneRACE study and from under 1,500 subjects provided by 6 global collaborators. Sample metadata almost always included a de-identified subject ID, COVID-19 status, age in years and sex. Where available, HLA class I and class II types were obtained from metadata supplied by the sample provider rather than from assay-based typing.

TCRbeta CDR3 regions were amplified from genomic DNA using the immunoSEQ Assay, a bias-controlled multiplex PCR. On the study's bioinformatics: The number of nucleated cells in each sample was estimated from the amplification of reference gene primers within the assay. To quantify the absolute abundance of each unique TCRbeta CDR3 rearrangement, sequence reads were collapsed and filtered. Productive Simpson clonality was computed per sample as the square root of Simpson's diversity index over productive rearrangements. The table comes from immuneACCESS by way of TCRdb, which keeps in-frame sequences with V and J called. Part of the clones is missing from these tables; in studies checked, under half for an unresolved V gene and the rest for unknown reasons. That table supplies the V and J calls and clone size; D and trimming were determined from the DNA. Recorded for this sample are roughly 140,000 clones; 88% of them occurred a single time. The ten largest clonotypes hold 0.95% to 1.5% of the sample.

Germline trimming: 3 bases from V, 5 bases from J; junction bases outside gene matches: 7. The germline V gene specifies SGHTA as CDR1 and FQGNSA as CDR2. Reading from cysteine to phenylalanine, the CDR3 counts 16 amino acids. CDR3 DNA is the only sequence kept; it has 48 bases, read in frame from the first base. Participants in the prospective study were enrolled through a virtual design, were aged about 18 to 89 years, and lived in approximately 24 United States geographic areas. To assign participants to cohorts, the prospective study relied on clinical history that participants themselves reported in a screening survey and a study questionnaire. In the prospective study, whole blood, serum and a nasopharyngeal or oropharyngeal swab were collected from each participant by mobile phlebotomists. Over a roughly two-month period, participants in the prospective study had the option of providing additional blood draws and questionnaires. Blood samples from the prospective study were shipped frozen or at room temperature prior to DNA extraction.

Notes on this clone: The antigen this receptor binds is unknown. No base quality information exists; no much larger clone differs at one position.

What the authors observed across the whole study: How much clinical and demographic metadata was included differed by source and by participant, and the metadata was provided uncurated.

In this chain, TRBV7-2 is recombined with TRBJ1-1, and 12 junction bases match TRBD1. The sequencing input was PBMCs or T cells enriched from blood (not recorded which). The clonotype was recovered from a woman under 40 with acute COVID-19. The nucleotide sequence reads as follows: TGTGCCAGCAGCTTTGGGACAGGGGGCCTAGGTACTGAAGCTTTCTTT. It translates as CASSFGTGGLGTEAFF.